This T cell receptor (beta chain) came from a study of blood T cell repertoires in COVID-19 (dated by TCRdb to the early 2020s). For the wider study: Samples covering the acute and convalescent phases of COVID-19 were provided by collaborators in the United States, Italy and Spain. The prospective study material was composed of cDNA or gDNA derived from T cells, B-cell-depleted T cells, or PBMCs. Subjects who had been exposed to COVID-19, were actively infected with it, or had recovered from it provided the deeply sampled blood TCRbeta repertoires that made up the dataset. The repertoires were made available in a free public database intended to serve as a resource for research on the immune response to SARS-CoV-2. The samples were drawn from the first 160 participants of the ongoing ImmuneRACE study and from 1,254 subjects provided by 6 global collaborators. A de-identified subject ID, COVID-19 status, age in years and sex were almost always included in the sample metadata. HLA class I and class II types, where available, came from metadata supplied by the sample provider rather than from assay-based typing. The paper's findings and limits, for the study overall: Clinical and demographic metadata were provided uncurated, with the amount varying by source and participant.

The immunoSEQ Assay, a bias-controlled multiplex PCR, was used to amplify TCRbeta CDR3 regions from genomic DNA. Regarding the original processing steps: The number of nucleated cells in each sample was estimated from the amplification of reference gene primers within the assay. To quantify the absolute abundance of each unique TCRbeta CDR3 rearrangement, sequence reads were collapsed and filtered. Productive Simpson clonality was computed per sample as the square root of Simpson's diversity index over productive rearrangements. TCRdb took this table from immuneACCESS and kept in-frame rearrangements with V and J called. Such tables lack part of the clones; where checked against another copy, unresolved V genes explain under half of the gap, and the rest is unexplained. V and J calls and clone size follow that table, whereas D and trimming were derived from the DNA. The sample includes about 230,000 clones, with 80% to 90% observed a single time. About 3.5% of the sample is taken by the ten largest.

The cysteine opens and the phenylalanine closes a CDR3 of 16 amino acids. This entry keeps only the CDR3 DNA: 48 bases, framed from base 1. The germline V gene specifies MGHDK as CDR1 and SYGVNS as CDR2. V sheds 5 bases and J sheds 8 bases, leaving 24 bases between their ends. Enrolling through a virtual design, the prospective study's participants ranged in age from about 18 to 89 years and lived across 24 United States geographic areas. In the prospective study, participants were assigned to cohorts based on the clinical history participants reported in a screening survey and a study questionnaire. Exposed participants had been in contact, within 2 weeks of entering the study, with a person who had a PCR-confirmed or clinician-diagnosed case of COVID-19. In the prospective study, mobile phlebotomists collected whole blood, serum and a nasopharyngeal or oropharyngeal swab from each participant. Participants in the prospective study had the option to provide additional blood draws and questionnaires over a roughly two-month period. Blood samples from the prospective study were shipped frozen or at room temperature prior to DNA extraction.

In regard to this clone: Its antigen is currently not known. Qualities for individual bases were not recorded, and no much larger clone is one base off.

The receptor comes from a woman in her thirties who had been exposed to COVID-19. Sequenced input: PBMCs or T cells enriched from blood (not recorded which). The chain couples TRBV25-1 to TRBJ1-2; TRBD1 might be the D gene, on 6 matching bases. The DNA sequence is as follows: TGTGCCAGCAGTCGCCGCGGGCCCAGGGGAAGTCAGGGCTACACCTTC. This gives the protein CASSRRGPRGSQGYTF.